These 10 T cell receptor beta chains originate from one sample sequenced in a study of cytomegalovirus exposure and HLA in healthy donors. Vbeta (60) and Jbeta (13) primers were used in the PCR. Profiled with immunoSEQ multiplex PCR; TCRdb holds only in-frame clones, not every one. The sample includes some 190,000 clones, about four fifths of them seen just once. The sample comprised PBMCs. These receptors were obtained from a woman in her twenties or thirties in good health and CMV-seropositive.

This chain connects TRBV14 to TRBJ2-7; weak D call: TRBD2 (5 bases). Germline loops: CDR1 SGHDN, CDR2 FVKESK. CDR3 length: 13 residues. V dropped 4 bases and J dropped 2 bases, with 9 bases sitting between them. For the CDR3, the DNA is TGTGCCAGCAGCCGGGAGACGGCCTACGAGCAGTACTTC. Its translation: CASSRETAYEQYF.

The J gene is TRBJ2-7, the V gene TRBV4-3, with D perhaps TRBD1 (6 bases). The V gene's germline CDR1 is LGHNA and CDR2 YSLEER. The CDR3 covers 13 residues. V lost 4 bases, J lost 6 bases, and 13 bases lay in between. This CDR3 reads CASSRQGYSEQYF. DNA for the CDR3: TGCGCCAGCAGCCGGCAGGGGTACTCCGAGCAGTACTTC.

The V and J genes are TRBV5-4 and TRBJ1-4; TRBD1 aligns across 9 bases. In germline, CDR1 is SGHNT, CDR2 YYREEE (reference sequence). V lost 4 bases to trimming and J lost 6 bases; unmatched junction nucleotides: 4. This CDR3 comprises 14 residues. The CDR3 DNA follows: TGTGCCAGCAGCCCGGACAGGGGTGATGAAAAACTGTTTTTT. Amino acids: CASSPDRGDEKLFF.

The chain carries TRBV29-1 and TRBJ1-1; D remains ambiguous. From germline, CDR1 is SQVTM and CDR2 ANQGSEA. This CDR3 has 12 residues. V lost 7 bases and J 0 bases, leaving 9 bases between the germline ends. In nucleotides, the CDR3 is TGCAGCGGAGGAGAGATGAACACTGAAGCTTTCTTT. Encoded protein: CSGGEMNTEAFF.

This clone was counted between two and nine times. This chain links TRBV19 with TRBJ2-7; 9 positions match TRBD2. V lost 5 bases to trimming and J lost 0 bases; unmatched junction nucleotides: 8. Germline V gene data show CDR1 as LNHDA and CDR2 as SQIVND (reference sequence). The CDR3 sequence is 16 residues long. The CDR3: CASSLTSGLSSYEQYF. CDR3 bases: TGTGCCAGTAGTTTAACTAGCGGGCTTAGCTCCTACGAGCAGTACTTC.

The chain employs TRBV19 and TRBJ2-1; perhaps TRBD2 as D (6 bases). The length of the CDR3 is 16 residues. The germline V gene has CDR1 LNHDA and CDR2 SQIVND (reference sequence). Deletions cut 4 bases from V and 0 bases from J, with 13 bases between. CDR3 DNA sequence: TGTGCCAGTAGTACAGGCGGGATCAGCTCCTACAATGAGCAGTTCTTC. Encoded protein: CASSTGGISSYNEQFF.

The chain combines TRBV6-1 with TRBJ2-1; D remains ambiguous. The germline CDR1 and CDR2 sequences are MNHNS and SASEGT. The CDR3 extends over 12 amino acids. The V and J ends lost 4 bases and 2 bases respectively, with 3 bases between them. CDR3 residues: CASSVTYNEQFF. The DNA of the CDR3 is TGTGCCAGCAGTGTAACCTACAATGAGCAGTTCTTC.

The chain links TRBV4-3 to TRBJ2-1; the match to TRBD2 covers 10 bases. Germline V gene lookup returns CDR1 LGHNA and CDR2 YSLEER. This CDR3 comprises 17 residues. The trim removed 1 base at V and 3 bases at J, leaving 6 bases unmatched. Written as DNA, the CDR3 is TGCGCCAGCAGCCAAGCTATTTTAGCGGGGGGCTACAATGAGCAGTTCTTC. Translating it yields CASSQAILAGGYNEQFF.

This sequence joins TRBV30 and TRBJ1-2; the D gene is possibly TRBD1 (6 bases). CDR3 length: 14 residues. Germline V lookup: CDR1 GTSNPN, CDR2 SVGIG (reference sequence). V lost 4 bases and J 1 base, leaving 13 bases between the germline ends. The CDR3 coding sequence is TGTGCCTGGATTAGAGGACAGCTTAACTATGGCTACACCTTC. Protein sequence: CAWIRGQLNYGYTF.

This sequence joins TRBV7-8 and TRBJ2-1, with a tentative D call TRBD2 (5 bases). The CDR3 is 16 amino acids. CDR1 and CDR2 from the germline V gene are SGHVS and FQNEAQ. The V end lost 3 bases, the J end lost 6 bases, and 18 bases lay between the germline ends. CDR3 sequence: CASSLSRTPNPNEQFF. The CDR3 nucleotides are TGTGCCAGCAGCTTGAGTCGGACTCCCAATCCCAATGAGCAGTTCTTC.